This T cell receptor (beta chain) was identified during a study of follicular helper T cells after annual influenza vaccination. CDR1 is SGHRS, CDR2 YFSETQ, per germline. The ends were cut back, 5 bases at V and 7 bases at J, with 16 bases in the middle. There are 13 residues in the CDR3. Regarding time point: 2015-2016 season, pre-vaccination. ICOS+CD38+ and ICOS-CD38- fractions were sorted from non-naive CD4+CXCR5+PD-1+ cells. Clones were read by immunoSEQ multiplex PCR, and TCRdb kept only the in-frame ones, dropping some. The sample carries roughly 10,000 clones, about 84% recorded once. The source of this sequence is an adult who received the influenza vaccine. The sequences come from CXCR5+ CD38- circulating T follicular helper cells from blood, collected on the day of influenza vaccination. As for subset: circulating Tfh, non-naive CD4+CXCR5+PD-1+ (ICOS+CD38+ or ICOS-CD38-). The chain recombines TRBV5-1 with TRBJ2-7; tentatively, D is TRBD1 (6 bases). CDR3 sequence reads: CASSFNRVGEQYF. The CDR3 nucleotides read TGCGCCAGCAGTTTTAACAGGGTGGGGGAGCAGTACTTC.